The 24 T cell receptor beta chains listed next were all sequenced from one sample in a study of tumor-infiltrating lymphocytes in primary liver carcinoma. Researchers generated TCR beta cDNA from approximately 500 ng of total RNA, relying on a constant-region primer. What produced the TCR beta libraries was three nested multiplex PCR rounds using slightly modified ARM-PCR. TRBV1-TRBV30 forward primers and a C-beta reverse primer were used in the first two PCR rounds, which each ran for about 10 cycles. TCRdb re-called the multiplex PCR reads through MiXCR, storing one row per CDR3 protein. The sample yields about 100,000 distinct CDR3 sequences, about three quarters seen once. Bulk tissue was left unsorted, and RNA and DNA were co-extracted from about 19-30 mg of it. Sequences were obtained from liver tumor tissue from sampling region 5. Documented subset: tumor region T5, tumor centre. All receptors derive from a woman aged 55-69 years with primary liver carcinoma and hepatitis B virus infection.

This clonotype is termed medium-sized. The chain carries TRBV11-3 and TRBJ2-7; 12 nucleotides agree with TRBD1. V was pared by 4 bases and J by 3 bases, with 4 bases of the junction left unmatched. The CDR3 loop spans 15 amino acids. The germline V gene encodes CDR1 SGHNT and CDR2 YENEEA. The CDR3 region is CASSSGTGGRYEQYF. The CDR3 region has the DNA TGTGCCAGCAGCTCGGGGACAGGGGGCCGCTACGAGCAGTACTTC.

A note on this clonotype: The junction does not match germline at one end; this may be a read error. The CDR3 loop reads CASSRKTSGTYNEQLF. DNA for the CDR3: TGTGCCAGCAGCCGAAAAACCAGCGGCACCTACAATGAGCAGTTGTTC. This chain connects TRBV11-2 to TRBJ2-1; possibly TRBD2 for D (5 bases). Per germline, CDR1 SGHAT and CDR2 FQNNGV. The CDR3 runs 16 residues.

With regard to this clonotype: One junction end disagrees with the germline gene, perhaps due to a read error. The rearrangement joins TRBV6-4 to TRBJ2-5; possible D gene TRBD2, 5 bases. Germline V CDR1 and CDR2: MRHNA, SNTAGT. The CDR3 is 15 amino acids. The DNA of the CDR3 is TGTACCAGCAGTGACGGTCCGGGAAAAGGAGAGACCCAGTACTTC. It translates to CTSSDGPGKGETQYF.

This clonotype was seen just once. This chain links TRBV11-1 with TRBJ2-7; TRBD2 matches 7 bases. Germline assignment: CDR1 SGHAT and CDR2 FQDESV (reference sequence). The CDR3 has 15 residues. The CDR3 region has the DNA TGTGCATGCAGCTGGAGCGGGACGAGGACCTACGAGCAGTACTTC. Amino acids: CACSWSGTRTYEQYF.

A note on this clonotype: A much larger clone differs from this one at a single base, so this may be a read error. The CDR3 region is CVSSLQQGGELFF. The CDR3 nucleotides read TGTGTCAGCAGCCTCCAACAGGGCGGGGAGCTGTTTTTT. This chain links TRBV7-9 with TRBJ2-2, with D perhaps TRBD1 (6 bases). CDR1 is SEHNR, CDR2 FQNEAQ, per germline (reference sequence). The CDR3 is 13 residues long.

This clonotype occurred a few times. This sequence may be a read error, since a much larger clone differs from it by one base. This sequence joins TRBV28 and TRBJ1-2; D might be TRBD1 (5 bases). V lost 11 bases, J lost 6 bases, and 19 bases lay in between. Germline-derived CDR1 and CDR2 are MDHEN and SYDVKM. The CDR3 is 13 amino acids. CDR3 protein: CAAQVGGLNGYTF. CDR3 nucleotide sequence: TGTGCCGCACAGGTCGGAGGGTTGAATGGCTACACCTTC.

On this clonotype: The junction and the germline gene differ at one end; a read error may be behind it. This chain links TRBV11-1 with TRBJ2-3, with D unclear. Germline lookup yields CDR1 SGHAT and CDR2 FQDESV (reference sequence). This CDR3 spans 17 amino acids. DNA of the CDR3: TGTGCTAGCAGCTTATCGTTTCGGCCGCTACGGGCAGATGCGCAGTATTTT. Protein: CASSLSFRPLRADAQYF.

This clonotype was detected once. The junction differs from germline at one of its ends, possibly a read error. The chain employs TRBV11-2 and TRBJ1-5; no clear D gene. In germline, CDR1 is SGHAT, CDR2 FQNNGV. The CDR3 totals 12 residues. Here the CDR3 reads CTSSFAGSPQHF. CDR3 sequence (DNA): TGTACCAGCAGTTTCGCCGGGTCGCCCCAGCACTTT.

Note on this clonotype: Being one base from a much bigger clone, this may be a read error. The chain carries TRBV5-8 and TRBJ1-1, with TRBD1 as a possible D gene (6 bases). The ends were cut back, 0 bases at V and 10 bases at J, with 13 bases in the middle. Germline V gene sequence: CDR1 SGHTS, CDR2 YDEGEE. The CDR3 has 13 residues. The chain's CDR3 is CASSLVTGKGAFF. CDR3 sequence (DNA): TGTGCCAGCAGCTTGGTTACAGGGAAAGGAGCTTTCTTT.

Remarks on this clonotype: A junction end diverges from the germline sequence, so it may reflect a read error. The chain is built from TRBV11-3 and TRBJ2-3; possibly TRBD1 for D (5 bases). Germline V gene lookup returns CDR1 SGHNT and CDR2 YENEEA. There are 14 residues in the CDR3. The CDR3 nucleotides read TGTTCCATCAGCTTAAGGACAACCACAAATACGCAGTATTTT. This gives the protein CSISLRTTTNTQYF.

On this clonotype: At one end the junction does not follow the germline gene, possibly because of a read error. V and J are TRBV11-3 and TRBJ2-7, with D hard to call. CDR1 and CDR2 (germline): SGHNT, YENEEA. The CDR3 length is 11 residues. CDR3 DNA sequence: TGTGCCTGCAGCTCGAGCTACGAGCAGTACTTC. Its translation: CACSSSYEQYF.

The chain uses TRBV11-2 and TRBJ2-7; D gene ambiguous. Germline CDR1 reads SGHAT; CDR2 reads FQNNGV. The CDR3 sequence is 12 residues long. V was pared by 5 bases and J by 1 base, with 6 bases between. The CDR3 protein is CASSTSSYEQYF. CDR3 coding DNA: TGTGCCAGCAGCACAAGTTCCTACGAGCAGTACTTC. Together with reference TRBV11-2 and TRBJ2-7, the CDR3 gives the full variable domain: EAGVAQSPRYKIIEKRQSVAFWCNPISGHATLYWYQQILGQGPKLLIQFQNNGVVDDSQLPKDRFSAERLKGVDSTLKIQPAKLEDSAVYLCASSTSSYEQYFGPGTRLTVT.

On this clonotype: It may be a read error: a sequence one base away is much more abundant. The CDR3 end shows no conserved phenylalanine or tryptophan, and so a read error is likely. The chain is built from TRBV7-8 and TRBJ2-1; unclear D gene. The germline gives CDR1 SGHVS, CDR2 FQNEAQ. V was clipped by 7 bases and J by 3 bases, with 4 bases between them. The CDR3 totals 11 residues. CDR3 DNA: TGTGCCAGCAAGCTCTACAATGAGCAGTTCTAC. Translated, it gives CASKLYNEQFY.

This clonotype was counted at least ten times. The chain links TRBV28 to TRBJ2-1; 8 bases match TRBD1. The CDR3 sequence is 17 residues long. From germline, CDR1 is MDHEN and CDR2 SYDVKM. V was pared by 8 bases and J by 4 bases, with 16 bases of the junction left unmatched. The CDR3 DNA follows: TGTGCCAGCCCACCCGCCGGGACAGGCGAGGGGTACAATGAGCAGTTCTTC. This sequence encodes CASPPAGTGEGYNEQFF.

On this clonotype: The CDR3 ends on some other residue instead of the conserved phenylalanine or tryptophan, so this is likely a read error. The rearrangement links TRBV6-5 to TRBJ2-3, with D hard to call. The germline CDR1 and CDR2 sequences are MNHEY and SVGAGI. There are 14 residues in the CDR3. V was trimmed by 8 bases and J by 3 bases, leaving 15 bases between them. The CDR3 sequence: CASGNAGATDTQYS. DNA for the CDR3: TGTGCCAGCGGTAATGCAGGAGCAACAGATACGCAGTATTCT.

This clonotype was recorded many times. J is TRBJ2-6 and V is TRBV6-2 or TRBV6-3; 7 bases are a match to TRBD2. The CDR3 is 15 residues long. V lost 8 bases, J lost 0 bases, and 4 bases stayed unmatched. Germline V gene data show CDR1 as MNHEY and CDR2 as SVGEGT. The CDR3 region has the DNA TGTGCCAGCTTTGGGGGGGGCTCTGGGGCCAACGTCCTGACTTTC. Encoded protein: CASFGGGSGANVLTF.

Concerning this clonotype: A much larger clone differs by one base, so this may be a read error. The V call is TRBV5-1, the J call TRBJ2-7; possibly TRBD1 for D (6 bases). Trimming took 3 bases from V and 3 from J, leaving 16 bases between them. The germline V gene encodes CDR1 SGHRS and CDR2 YFSETQ. This CDR3 is built from 15 residues. The CDR3 coding sequence is TGCGCCAGCAGCTCGAATGCAGGCAGGGGCTACGAGCAGTACTTC. Encoded protein: CASSSNAGRGYEQYF.

CDR3 residues: CASDLDPIRALHYGYTF. The CDR3 DNA reads as TGTGCCAGCGACTTAGATCCGATCAGGGCGCTGCACTATGGCTACACCTTC. This chain connects TRBV11-2 to TRBJ1-2, with D perhaps matching TRBD1 (5 bases). The V gene's germline CDR1 is SGHAT and CDR2 FQNNGV. The CDR3 consists of 17 residues. Deletions cut 8 bases from V and 3 bases from J, with 25 bases between.

Details on this clonotype: A much larger clonotype is one base distant, so this may be a read error. V is TRBV18 and J is TRBJ2-3; 10 nucleotides line up with TRBD1. The V gene end was trimmed by 3 bases and the J gene end by 4 bases; junction bases not matched to a gene: 7. CDR3 length: 16 residues. Looked up from germline, CDR1 is KGHSH and CDR2 is LQKENI. The CDR3 bases are TGTGCCAGCTCACCCCGGACAGGGGGAGGGGCAGATACGCAGTATTTT. As protein: CASSPRTGGGADTQYF.

J is TRBJ2-1 and V is TRBV5-1, with TRBD1 identical over 9 bases. The CDR3 has 14 amino acids. Germline trimming cut 0 bases from V and 9 bases from J; bases unmatched to any gene: 4. Germline V gives CDR1 SGHRS, CDR2 YFSETQ. The CDR3 loop reads CASSLGDRVSEQFF. The CDR3 DNA sequence: TGCGCCAGCAGCTTGGGGGACAGGGTCAGTGAGCAGTTCTTC.

In regard to this clonotype: No conserved phenylalanine or tryptophan ends this CDR3, so it is likely a read error. The rearrangement uses TRBV20-1 and TRBJ2-7, with a possible D match to TRBD1 (5 bases). Germline CDR1 reads DFQATT; CDR2 reads SNEGSKA (reference sequence). The CDR3 covers 15 residues. V lost 0 bases, J lost 3 bases, and 15 bases lay in between. As DNA, the CDR3 is TGCAGTGCTAGAGACCCAAGGGGCGACCTCTACGAGCAGTACTCC. It translates to CSARDPRGDLYEQYS.

About this clonotype: At one boundary the junction diverges from the germline segment, which might be a read error. The chain uses TRBV29-1 and TRBJ2-2; 7 bases line up with TRBD2. This CDR3 is 14 amino acids long. Germline CDR1 and CDR2: SQVTM and ANQGSEA. CDR3 bases: TGCAGCTCCTGGGGCGGGAGAAACACAGGGGAGCTGTTTTTT. Protein product: CSSWGGRNTGELFF.

Comments on this clonotype: Since no conserved phenylalanine or tryptophan closes the CDR3, a read error is the likely cause. The chain carries TRBV5-6 and TRBJ1-2; no firm D call. This CDR3 is 14 amino acids long. Germline CDR1 is SGHDT and CDR2 is YYEEEE. The V gene lost 4 bases and the J gene lost 11 bases, with 21 bases spanning the gap. CDR3 region: CASSLRLGKRSYTL. CDR3 coding DNA: TGTGCCAGCAGCCTCCGCCTGGGGAAGAGGAGTTACACCTTA.

A note on this clonotype: A read error may account for a junction end that differs from germline. The chain uses TRBV7-3 and TRBJ2-1, with D possibly TRBD1 on 5 matching bases. The CDR3 runs 17 residues. The germline gives CDR1 SGHTA, CDR2 FQGTGA. The CDR3, as DNA: TGTGCCAGCAGCTCGGGCGACAGTTACTACTCCTACAATGAGCAGTCCTTC. Its protein is CASSSGDSYYSYNEQSF.